These 22 T cell receptor beta chains share one sample of origin, sequenced in a study of blood T cell repertoires in COVID-19. This table comes from immunoSEQ multiplex PCR, and its TCRdb copy is limited to in-frame clones, with some not included. The table has 150,000 or so clones, around 74% seen once. The specimen was peripheral blood. The receptors were sampled from a woman at least 80 years old with acute or convalescent COVID-19.

V usage is TRBV5-6 and J usage is TRBJ2-2, with 11 bases aligning to TRBD1. Germline CDR1 reads SGHDT; CDR2 reads YYEEEE. Trimming removed 4 bases from V and 5 bases from J; junction bases left unmatched: 7. This CDR3 is built from 16 residues. The CDR3 nucleotides read TGTGCCAGCAGCGCCCCCGGGACAGGGGGAACCGGGGAGCTGTTTTTT. Its translation: CASSAPGTGGTGELFF.

The chain carries TRBV19 and TRBJ1-2; 9 nucleotides agree with TRBD1. Per germline, CDR1 LNHDA and CDR2 SQIVND (reference sequence). The CDR3 is 14 residues long. V shed 9 bases, J shed 2 bases, and the junction held 7 bases outside the gene matches. This CDR3 is CASWGQGKNYGYTF. CDR3 DNA sequence: TGTGCCAGCTGGGGACAGGGAAAGAACTATGGCTACACCTTC.

The chain's CDR3 is CASSRQAFYEQYF. Here the CDR3 DNA reads TGTGCCAGCAGCCGACAGGCATTCTACGAGCAGTACTTC. The J gene is TRBJ2-7, the V gene TRBV7-2, with D possibly TRBD1 on 6 matching bases. Trimming stripped 5 bases from V and 3 bases from J, with 11 bases between. This CDR3 is 13 amino acids long. Looked up from germline, CDR1 is SGHTA and CDR2 is FQGNSA.

On this clone: The germline gene is not matched at one end of the junction; a read error may be the cause. This chain uses TRBV23-1 with TRBJ1-2; 7 positions agree with TRBD1. TRBV23-1 is filed as an ORF, its function uncertain. The CDR3 runs to 14 residues. CDR3 sequence reads: CASSQSNFSGTAVF. The CDR3 DNA reads as TGCGCCAGCAGTCAATCGAATTTCTCCGGGACAGCTGTCTTC.

This chain uses TRBV28 with TRBJ2-4; perhaps TRBD2 as D (6 bases). Trimming cost V 5 bases and J 14 bases, with 16 bases left between them. The CDR3 runs 12 residues. Germline assignment: CDR1 MDHEN and CDR2 SYDVKM. Here the CDR3 DNA reads TGTGCCAGCAGTCCCCGGGACTCCGTGGAGTACTTC. This gives the protein CASSPRDSVEYF.

In this sample, this clone turned up a few times. This chain uses TRBV6-2 or TRBV6-3 with TRBJ2-3, with 10 bases aligning to TRBD1. CDR3 length: 15 amino acids. CDR1 and CDR2 (germline): MNHEY, SVGEGT. The V and J ends lost 5 bases and 3 bases, in that order; junction bases with no gene match: 5. Written as DNA, the CDR3 is TGTGCCAGCAGTATGACAGGGGGCATTACAGATACGCAGTATTTT. Encoded protein: CASSMTGGITDTQYF.

This chain uses TRBV14 with TRBJ1-4; possibly TRBD1 for D (6 bases). The CDR3 sequence is 15 residues long. V dropped 1 base and J dropped 8 bases, with 14 bases sitting between them. Per the germline V gene, CDR1 is SGHDN and CDR2 is FVKESK. The CDR3 nucleotides are TGTGCCAGCAGCCAAGTCGGGACACGCCGAGAAAAACTGTTTTTT. Amino acids: CASSQVGTRREKLFF.

This clone was detected once. The V call is TRBV28, the J call TRBJ1-5; the D is unclear. Per the germline V gene, CDR1 is MDHEN and CDR2 is SYDVKM. This CDR3 is 12 amino acids long. The germline V and J ends were trimmed by 1 base and 5 bases, with 3 bases remaining between them. In nucleotides, the CDR3 is TGTGCCAGCAGTTTATCGGATCAGCCCCAGCATTTT. This encodes CASSLSDQPQHF.

V gene TRBV24-1 combines with J gene TRBJ2-1; TRBD1 aligns across 9 bases. This CDR3 region has 12 residues. Trimming at V came to 6 bases and at J to 15 bases, leaving 8 bases not matched to a gene. The V gene's germline CDR1 is KGHDR and CDR2 SFDVKD. The CDR3: CATSPSDRGWFF. CDR3 nucleotide sequence: TGTGCCACCAGTCCCTCGGACAGGGGATGGTTCTTC.

The genes are TRBV11-3 and TRBJ2-3, with 12 bases fitting TRBD2. Germline CDR1 and CDR2: SGHNT and YENEEA. J lost 7 bases, V lost 5 bases, and 7 bases had no gene match. CDR3 length: 15 amino acids. For the CDR3, the DNA is TGTGCCAGCAGCCCCCTAGCGGGAGGGCCCCATACGCAGTATTTT. Protein sequence: CASSPLAGGPHTQYF.

The V and J genes are TRBV19 and TRBJ1-6; D is perhaps TRBD1 (5 bases). Germline V gene data show CDR1 as LNHDA and CDR2 as SQIVND (reference sequence). V shed 4 bases and J shed 5 bases, with 15 bases lying between them. The CDR3 runs 16 residues. The CDR3 spells CASSRDPGLNNSPLHF. CDR3 bases: TGTGCCAGTAGTAGAGACCCGGGACTAAATAATTCACCCCTCCACTTT.

In DNA, the CDR3 is TGTGCCAGTAGTATTTATGCTAGCGGGAACGCCGGGGATACGCAGTATTTT. Amino acids: CASSIYASGNAGDTQYF. The V gene is TRBV19, the J gene TRBJ2-3; 9 bases map to TRBD2. J was trimmed by 6 bases and V by 3 bases; bases with no gene match: 13. This CDR3 contains 17 residues. Per the germline V gene, CDR1 is LNHDA and CDR2 is SQIVND (reference sequence). Based on the CDR3 plus reference TRBV19 and TRBJ2-3, the full variable domain is DGGITQSPKYLFRKEGQNVTLSCEQNLNHDAMYWYRQDPGQGLRLIYYSQIVNDFQKGDIAEGYSVSREKKESFPLTVTSAQKNPTAFYLCASSIYASGNAGDTQYFGPGTRLTVL.

CDR3 nucleotide sequence: TGTGCCTGGGGACCTTTAGATACGCAGTATTTT. Its protein is CAWGPLDTQYF. The chain carries TRBV30 and TRBJ2-3; D gene uncertain. The CDR3 extends over 11 amino acids. Germline CDR1 GTSNPN, CDR2 SVGIG (reference sequence). V was cut by 5 bases and J by 5 bases, with 8 bases left in between.

The chain uses TRBV28 and TRBJ2-5; 8 nucleotides line up with TRBD1. The CDR3 length is 14 residues. J gave up 5 bases and V 4 bases, and 6 bases lay outside the gene matches. Per the germline V gene, CDR1 is MDHEN and CDR2 is SYDVKM. The CDR3 DNA reads TGTGCCAGCAGTTCCCCGACAGGGGTGGAGACCCAGTACTTC. This translates into CASSSPTGVETQYF.

This clone has a handful of counts. V is TRBV6-6 and J is TRBJ2-7; 7 bases are shared with TRBD1. V was pared by 6 bases and J by 2 bases, with 4 bases of the junction left unmatched. The CDR3 runs to 13 residues. CDR1 is MNHNY and CDR2 is SVGAGI in the germline V gene (reference sequence). CDR3 DNA sequence: TGTGCCAGCAGACCCGGGACAGCCTACGAGCAGTACTTC. Protein sequence: CASRPGTAYEQYF.

The rearrangement links TRBV5-4 to TRBJ1-1; 8 nucleotides align to TRBD1. CDR1 and CDR2 (germline): SGHNT, YYREEE (reference sequence). The CDR3 runs to 16 residues. The V segment lost 4 bases and the J segment 4 bases; nucleotides outside the gene matches: 12. The CDR3: CASSRPRTGRGTEAFF. The CDR3 DNA is TGTGCCAGCAGCCGACCAAGGACAGGGAGGGGCACTGAAGCTTTCTTT. The entire variable domain, with the rest obtained from reference TRBV5-4 and TRBJ1-1, is as follows: ETGVTQSPTHLIKTRGQQVTLRCSSQSGHNTVSWYQQALGQGPQFIFQYYREEENGRGNFPPRFSGLQFPNYSSELNVNALELDDSALYLCASSRPRTGRGTEAFFGQGTRLTVV.

This chain uses TRBV10-1 with TRBJ2-2; TRBD2 matches at 14 bases. The germline V gene encodes CDR1 WNHNN and CDR2 SYGVQD (reference sequence). This CDR3 spans 18 amino acids. The trim removed 3 bases at V and 3 bases at J, leaving 6 bases unmatched. The CDR3, as DNA: TGCGCCAGCAGTGACCCGGGACTAGCGGGAGCGGACACCGGGGAGCTGTTTTTT. Translation gives CASSDPGLAGADTGELFF.

The rearrangement joins TRBV21-1 to TRBJ2-3; the DNA was not compared with TRBD2, the D call given in the table. TRBV21-1 is classified as a pseudogene. CDR3 size: 16 residues. DNA for the CDR3: TGTGCCAGCAGCAAAGCGGGGAGCGGGAGGACAGATACGCAGTATTTT. Its protein product is CASSKAGSGRTDTQYF.

The V call is TRBV28, the J call TRBJ2-5; D not resolved. Germline CDR1 MDHEN, CDR2 SYDVKM. V dropped 5 bases and J dropped 1 base, with 14 bases sitting between them. The CDR3 has 15 residues. The CDR3 region is CASSAGSGFQETQYF. The CDR3 DNA is TGTGCCAGCAGTGCTGGGTCCGGGTTCCAAGAGACCCAGTACTTC.

The CDR3 sequence: CASSLEERHTGELFF. CDR3 bases: TGTGCCAGCAGTTTAGAGGAACGGCATACCGGGGAGCTGTTTTTT. This chain joins TRBV28 and TRBJ2-2, with no clear D. Germline CDR1 and CDR2: MDHEN and SYDVKM. This CDR3 has 15 amino acids. V was shortened by 2 bases and J by 5 bases, with 12 bases between the two germline ends.

The chain links TRBV4-3 to TRBJ2-1, with D perhaps matching TRBD1 (6 bases). The V gene's germline CDR1 is LGHNA and CDR2 YSLEER. Trimming left V 0 bases short and J 3 bases short, with 15 bases between. There are 17 residues in the CDR3. This chain's CDR3 is CASSQDQTGSFYNEQFF. The CDR3 nucleotides are TGCGCCAGCAGCCAAGATCAAACAGGGAGTTTCTACAATGAGCAGTTCTTC.

The genes are TRBV5-1 and TRBJ1-1; D is possibly TRBD1 (5 bases). The CDR3 is made up of 14 amino acids. Germline CDR1 reads SGHRS; CDR2 reads YFSETQ. The V gene lost 2 bases and the J gene lost 0 bases, with 8 bases spanning the gap. This CDR3 is CASSLGDLNTEAFF. The DNA for the CDR3 is TGCGCCAGCAGCTTAGGGGATCTGAACACTGAAGCTTTCTTT.